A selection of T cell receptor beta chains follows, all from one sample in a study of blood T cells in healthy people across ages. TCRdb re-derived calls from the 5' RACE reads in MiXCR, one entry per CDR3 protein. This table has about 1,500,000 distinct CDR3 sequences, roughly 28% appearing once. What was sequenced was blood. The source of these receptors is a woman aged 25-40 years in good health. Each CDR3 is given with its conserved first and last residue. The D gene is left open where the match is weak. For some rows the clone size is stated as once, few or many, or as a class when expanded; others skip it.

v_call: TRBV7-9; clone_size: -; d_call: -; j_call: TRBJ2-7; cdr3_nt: TGTGCCAGCAGCTTCCCTTCTTCAACCTACGAGCAGTACTTC; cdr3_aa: CASSFPSSTYEQYF
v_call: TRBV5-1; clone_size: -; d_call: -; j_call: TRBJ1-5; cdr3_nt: TGCGCCAGCAGCTGGCTGGACACCCAAGAGACCCAGCATTTT; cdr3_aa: CASSWLDTQETQHF
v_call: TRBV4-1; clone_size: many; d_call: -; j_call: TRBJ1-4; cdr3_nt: TGCGCCAGCAGCCAAGGGCCCAGGGTGGAAGAAAAACTGTTTTTT; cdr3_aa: CASSQGPRVEEKLFF
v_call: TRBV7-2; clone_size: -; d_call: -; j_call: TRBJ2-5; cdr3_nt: TGTGCCAGCAGCTTAGCCATTAGCAGGGGAGGAGAGACCCAGTACTTC; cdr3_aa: CASSLAISRGGETQYF
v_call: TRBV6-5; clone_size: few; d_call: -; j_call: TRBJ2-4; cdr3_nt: TGTGCCAGCACCAACAGAAGGGCCAAAAACATTCAGTACTTC; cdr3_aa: CASTNRRAKNIQYF
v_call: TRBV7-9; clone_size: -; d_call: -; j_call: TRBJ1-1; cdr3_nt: TGTGCCAGCAACTTAGCTGGACAGATGGAAGCTTTCTTT; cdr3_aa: CASNLAGQMEAFF
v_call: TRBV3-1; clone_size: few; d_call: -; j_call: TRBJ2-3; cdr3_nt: TGTGCCAGCAGCCAAGGGGTGCTTGGAGCAGATACGCAGTATTTT; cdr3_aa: CASSQGVLGADTQYF
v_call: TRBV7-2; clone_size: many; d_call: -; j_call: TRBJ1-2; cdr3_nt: TGTGCCAGCAGCTTCCAGGGGCTTAACTATGGCTACACCTTC; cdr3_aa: CASSFQGLNYGYTF
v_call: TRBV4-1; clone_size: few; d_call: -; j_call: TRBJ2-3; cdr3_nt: TGCGCCGGCAGCCAGAGCCCAGATACGCAGTATTTT; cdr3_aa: CAGSQSPDTQYF
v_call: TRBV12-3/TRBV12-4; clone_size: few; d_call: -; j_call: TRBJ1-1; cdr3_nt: TGTGCCAGCGTTAGGGGACGGGCTGAAGCTTTCTTT; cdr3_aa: CASVRGRAEAFF
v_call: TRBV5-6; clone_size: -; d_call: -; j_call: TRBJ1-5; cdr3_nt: TGTGCCAGCAGCTCTTTCCCTTCTAATCAGCCCCAGCATTTT; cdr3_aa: CASSSFPSNQPQHF
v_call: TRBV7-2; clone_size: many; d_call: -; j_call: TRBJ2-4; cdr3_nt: TGTGCCAGCAGCTTAGGGCCTCCGAATCCGAACATTCAGTACTTC; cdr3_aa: CASSLGPPNPNIQYF
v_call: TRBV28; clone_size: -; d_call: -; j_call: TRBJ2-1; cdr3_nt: TGCGCCAGCAGTGCCCGCGATTCCTACAATGGGCAGTTCTTC; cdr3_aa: CASSARDSYNGQFF
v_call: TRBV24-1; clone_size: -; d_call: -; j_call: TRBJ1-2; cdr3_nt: TGTGCCACCAGCCAAGCTCCTAACTATGGCTACACCTTC; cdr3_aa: CATSQAPNYGYTF
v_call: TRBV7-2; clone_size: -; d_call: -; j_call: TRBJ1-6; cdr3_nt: TGTGCCAGCAGCTTAGAGGGGAGGGTGATTTCACCCCTCCACTTT; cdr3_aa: CASSLEGRVISPLHF
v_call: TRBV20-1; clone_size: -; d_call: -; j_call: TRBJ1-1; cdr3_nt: TGCAGTGCTAGAGATCCCGGCCTAGCTGAAGCTTTCTTT; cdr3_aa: CSARDPGLAEAFF
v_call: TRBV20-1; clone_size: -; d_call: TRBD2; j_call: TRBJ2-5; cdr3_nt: TGCAGTACTAGTACGGGACTAGCGGGAGGGCCGGGGGAGACCCAGTACTTC; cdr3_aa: CSTSTGLAGGPGETQYF
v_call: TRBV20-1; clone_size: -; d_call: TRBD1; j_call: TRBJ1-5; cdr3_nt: TGCAGTGCCCCCGGGACAGGGCCTAATCAGCCCCAGCATTTT; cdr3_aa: CSAPGTGPNQPQHF
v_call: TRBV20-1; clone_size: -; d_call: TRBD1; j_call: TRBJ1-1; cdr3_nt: TGCAGTGCTGACAGGGGGTACACTGAAGCTTTCTTT; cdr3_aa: CSADRGYTEAFF
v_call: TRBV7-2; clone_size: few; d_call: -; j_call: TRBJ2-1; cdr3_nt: TGTGCCAGCAGCTTGGACTCCGGGCGGGGTGAGCAGTTCTTC; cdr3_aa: CASSLDSGRGEQFF
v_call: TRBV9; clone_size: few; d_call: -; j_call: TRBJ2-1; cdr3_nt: TGTGCCAGCAGCGTAAACGGATATTCTTACAATGAGCAGTTCTTC; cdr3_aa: CASSVNGYSYNEQFF
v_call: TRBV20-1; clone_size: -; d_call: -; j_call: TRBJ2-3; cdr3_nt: TGCAGTGCTAGAGATCCCAGGGGCACAGATACGCAGTATTTT; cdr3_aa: CSARDPRGTDTQYF
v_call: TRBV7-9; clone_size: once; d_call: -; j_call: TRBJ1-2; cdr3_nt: TGTGCCAGCAGCTTATCGGCAGGAGGGGATGGCTACACCTTC; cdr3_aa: CASSLSAGGDGYTF
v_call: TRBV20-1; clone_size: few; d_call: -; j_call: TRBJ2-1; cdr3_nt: TGCAGTGCTTTACCGTCGTTCGGCTCCTACAATGAGCAGTTCTTC; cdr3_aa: CSALPSFGSYNEQFF
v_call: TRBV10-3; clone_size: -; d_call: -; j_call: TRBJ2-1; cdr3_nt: TGTGCCATCAGTGAACAGCCTACCTACAATGAGCAGTTCTTC; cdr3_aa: CAISEQPTYNEQFF
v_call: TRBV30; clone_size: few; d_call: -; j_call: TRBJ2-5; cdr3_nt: TGTGCCTGGAGTGTACGGGATCTCCAGTACTTC; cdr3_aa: CAWSVRDLQYF
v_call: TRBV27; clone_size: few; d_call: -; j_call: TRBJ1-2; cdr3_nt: TGTGCCAGCAGTCCCCCCCCGGGGCAGAGCTATGGCTACACCTTC; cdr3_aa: CASSPPPGQSYGYTF
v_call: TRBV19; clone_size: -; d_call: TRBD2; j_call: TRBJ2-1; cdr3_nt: TGTGCCAGTGCTACTAGCGCGTCAAGCTCCTACAATGAGCAGTTCTTC; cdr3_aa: CASATSASSSYNEQFF
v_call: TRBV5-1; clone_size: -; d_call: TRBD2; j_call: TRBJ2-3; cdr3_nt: TGCGCCAGCAGCATTGGGACTAGCGGGGTCACAGATACGCAGTATTTT; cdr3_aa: CASSIGTSGVTDTQYF
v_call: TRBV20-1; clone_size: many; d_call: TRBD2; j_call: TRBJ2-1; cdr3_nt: TGCAGTGCTGCGACCCGACTAGCGGGAAACTACAATGAGCAGTTCTTC; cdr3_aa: CSAATRLAGNYNEQFF
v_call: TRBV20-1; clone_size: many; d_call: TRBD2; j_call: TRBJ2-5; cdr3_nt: TGCAGTGCTAGGGTTAGCGGGAGGACGGAGACCCAGTACTTC; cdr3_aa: CSARVSGRTETQYF
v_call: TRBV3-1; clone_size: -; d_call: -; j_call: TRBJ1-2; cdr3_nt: TGTGCCAGCAGCCCTAGGGGGACCAACTATGGCTACACCTTC; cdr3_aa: CASSPRGTNYGYTF
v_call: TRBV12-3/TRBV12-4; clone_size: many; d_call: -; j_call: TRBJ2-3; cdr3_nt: TGTGCCAGCAGTTTCACCCCGGGGGATACGCAGTATTTT; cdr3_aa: CASSFTPGDTQYF
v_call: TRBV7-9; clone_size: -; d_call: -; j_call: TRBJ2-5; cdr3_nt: TGTGCCAGCAGCCACCGGGACTCGGGGAATGAGACCCAGTACTTC; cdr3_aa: CASSHRDSGNETQYF
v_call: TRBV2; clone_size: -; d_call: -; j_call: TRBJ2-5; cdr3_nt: TGTGCCAGCAGTAACGACGGCCAAGAGACCCAGTACTTC; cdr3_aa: CASSNDGQETQYF
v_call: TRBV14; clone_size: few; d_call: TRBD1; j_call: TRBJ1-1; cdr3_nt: TGTGCCAGCAGGCAGACAGGGGTCGTTGAAGCTTTCTTT; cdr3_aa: CASRQTGVVEAFF
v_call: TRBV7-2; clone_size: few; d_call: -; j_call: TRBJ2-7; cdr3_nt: TGTGCCAGCAGTAAACAGGGTCACGAGCAGTACTTC; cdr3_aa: CASSKQGHEQYF
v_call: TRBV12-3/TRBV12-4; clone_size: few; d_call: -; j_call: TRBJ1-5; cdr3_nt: TGTGCCAGCAGTTTAAGCGTCTCGAGCAATCAGCCCCAGCATTTT; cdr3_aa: CASSLSVSSNQPQHF
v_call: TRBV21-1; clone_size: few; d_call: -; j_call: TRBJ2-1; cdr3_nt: TGTGCCAGAAACGCGGGCCCTGGACGGAGAGGGCATTACAATGAGCAGTTCTTC; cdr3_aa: CARNAGPGRRGHYNEQFF
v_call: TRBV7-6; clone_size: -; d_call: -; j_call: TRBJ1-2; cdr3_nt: TGTGCCAGCAGGGGACGGGAGGGGGATGGCTACACCTTC; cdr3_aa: CASRGREGDGYTF
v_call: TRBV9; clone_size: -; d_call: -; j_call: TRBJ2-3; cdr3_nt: TGTGCCAGCAGCTCGGGGGGCAGAGCTAGCACAGATACGCAGTATTTT; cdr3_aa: CASSSGGRASTDTQYF
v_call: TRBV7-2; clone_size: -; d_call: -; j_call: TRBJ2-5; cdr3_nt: TGTGCCAGCAGCGCCGCAGGGGTGCAAGAGACCCAGTACTTC; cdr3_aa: CASSAAGVQETQYF
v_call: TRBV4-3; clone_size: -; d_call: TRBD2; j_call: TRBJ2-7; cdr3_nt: TGCGCCAGCAGCCACCGACGAGCGGGACCCGGTTCCGAGCAGTACTTC; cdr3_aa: CASSHRRAGPGSEQYF
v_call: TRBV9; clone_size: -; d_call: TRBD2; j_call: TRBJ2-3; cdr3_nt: TGTGCCAGCAGCGTAGCTACTTGGGGAGGGTCGGCAGATACGCAGTATTTT; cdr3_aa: CASSVATWGGSADTQYF
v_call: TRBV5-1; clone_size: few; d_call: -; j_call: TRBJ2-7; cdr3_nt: TGCGCCAGCAGCGCCGTGACGGGCCCCTACGAGCAGTACTTC; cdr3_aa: CASSAVTGPYEQYF